The 16 T cell receptor beta chains given below trace back to one sample, sequenced in a study of shared clonotypes between healthy human individuals (dated by TCRdb to the early 2020s). The receptor library was made with the immunoSEQ multiplex PCR assay. TCRdb mirrors the immuneACCESS table, restricted to in-frame sequences. Some clones are absent from its copies; in checked studies, under half trace to an unresolved V gene, and the reason for the others is unknown. The sample table records 110,000 or so clones; around 68% of these occur just once. Roughly 23% of the sample comes from the top ten. The sequenced material came from memory CD8+ T cells sorted from blood. According to the study, the label for this sample's cell subset or site signals: CD45RO+ cells pooled with CCR7-negative TemRA cells. The receptors originated from a woman in her thirties in good health.

CDR3 in DNA: TGTGCCACCAGGGGGTCAAGAGAGACCCAGTACTTC. Amino acid sequence: CATRGSRETQYF. The chain is built from TRBV25-1 and TRBJ2-5, with 7 bases matching TRBD1. CDR1 and CDR2 (germline): MGHDK, SYGVNS. This CDR3 has 12 amino acids. Trimming cost V 10 bases and J 4 bases; bases outside gene matches: 6.

CDR3 DNA sequence: TGTGCCAGCGAGGGCATCAGCAACACTGAAGCTTTCTTT. As protein: CASEGISNTEAFF. The chain carries TRBV28 and TRBJ1-1, with unresolved D. The CDR3 is made up of 13 amino acids. V lost 8 bases, J lost 2 bases, and 12 bases lay in between. In germline, CDR1 is MDHEN, CDR2 SYDVKM. Variable domain in full (rest from reference TRBV28 and TRBJ1-1): DVKVTQSSRYLVKRTGEKVFLECVQDMDHENMFWYRQDPGLGLRLIYFSYDVKMKEKGDIPEGYSVSREKKERFSLILESASTNQTSMYLCASEGISNTEAFFGQGTRLTVV.

A few counts support this clone. J is TRBJ2-7 and V is TRBV5-1; D is ambiguous. The V gene lost 5 bases and the J gene lost 1 base, with 10 bases spanning the gap. The CDR3 totals 13 residues. Germline V gene data show CDR1 as SGHRS and CDR2 as YFSETQ. The CDR3 coding sequence is TGCGCCAGCAGGCCCGACGGATCCTACGAGCAGTACTTC. Its translation: CASRPDGSYEQYF.

As to this clone: Other DNA sequences in this sample translate to the same CDR3. V and J are TRBV4-2 and TRBJ1-4; D not resolved. Trimming left V 2 bases short and J 8 bases short, with 6 bases between. CDR1 is LGHNA and CDR2 is YNFKEQ in the germline V gene. The CDR3 spans 12 residues. CDR3 protein: CASSQLGEKLFF. CDR3 bases: TGTGCCAGCAGCCAACTAGGGGAAAAACTGTTTTTT.

The chain uses TRBV4-1 and TRBJ2-1, with 10 bases lining up with TRBD2. Germline CDR1 and CDR2: MGHRA and YSYEKL. V trimming: 1 base; J trimming: 4 bases; junction bases outside the gene matches: 10. The CDR3 contains 18 residues. The CDR3 region is CASSQVIQLAGVYNEQFF. CDR3 nucleotides: TGCGCCAGCAGCCAAGTGATCCAGCTAGCGGGAGTGTACAATGAGCAGTTCTTC.

V gene TRBV5-1 combines with J gene TRBJ1-4; the D gene is possibly TRBD1 (5 bases). The CDR3 is made up of 17 amino acids. V was cut by 0 bases and J by 6 bases, with 18 bases left in between. Germline CDR1 and CDR2: SGHRS and YFSETQ. In DNA form, the CDR3 reads TGCGCCAGCAGCTTGGGAGCCCGTTCGTTGGGGGATGAAAAACTGTTTTTT. It is translated as CASSLGARSLGDEKLFF.

This clone was seen just once. V and J are TRBV11-1 and TRBJ2-7, with a weak D call TRBD2 (6 bases). Germline V gene sequence: CDR1 SGHAT, CDR2 FQDESV (reference sequence). The CDR3 covers 14 residues. Trimming removed 5 bases at V and 5 bases at J, with 16 bases between. The CDR3 coding sequence is TGTGCCAGCAGCGCAGGGATGGGAGGTCACGAGCAGTACTTC. The encoded protein is CASSAGMGGHEQYF.

The sample holds one count of this clone. The rearrangement uses TRBV25-1 and TRBJ2-3; 8 positions agree with TRBD2. This CDR3 spans 17 amino acids. Germline assignment: CDR1 MGHDK and CDR2 SYGVNS. With 2 bases clipped from V and 4 bases from J, the junction kept 11 bases outside the gene matches. The CDR3 region has the DNA TGTGCCAGCAGTGAAGTGGGGACTAGATGCGGTCCAGATACGCAGTATTTT. Translating it yields CASSEVGTRCGPDTQYF.

Concerning this clone: A much larger clone lies one base from this, so it may be a read error. This chain uses TRBV28 with TRBJ1-4; 7 nucleotides line up with TRBD1. V trimming: 5 bases; J trimming: 5 bases; junction bases outside the gene matches: 8. Germline CDR1 reads MDHEN; CDR2 reads SYDVKM. The CDR3 has 15 residues. The CDR3 sequence is CASSEGGGWNEKLFF. CDR3 sequence (DNA): TGTGCCAGCAGTGAAGGGGGCGGCTGGAATGAAAAACTGTTTTTT.

V is TRBV29-1 and J is TRBJ1-1; D not resolved. Between the trimmed V and J ends, which lost 5 bases and 1 base, there was a span of 17 bases. CDR1 SQVTM and CDR2 ANQGSEA come from the germline V gene. The CDR3 is 15 residues long. The CDR3 reads CSVSSMSNPNTEAFF. CDR3 nucleotide sequence: TGCAGCGTTAGTTCGATGTCGAACCCGAACACTGAAGCTTTCTTT.

The chain has TRBV2 and TRBJ2-7; D is perhaps TRBD1 (6 bases). Germline V gives CDR1 SNHLY, CDR2 FYNNEI. CDR3 size: 16 residues. V gave up 0 bases and J gave up 0 bases, with 12 bases separating them. The CDR3 DNA follows: TGTGCCAGCAGTGAAGCAGGGGGACGGAGCTCCTACGAGCAGTACTTC. Its translation is CASSEAGGRSSYEQYF.

Only one count was recorded for this clone. This likely traces to a read error, being one base from a far larger clone. The J gene is TRBJ2-1, the V gene TRBV2; D not certain. The CDR3 spans 12 residues. Germline V gives CDR1 SNHLY, CDR2 FYNNEI. Trimming removed 6 bases from V and 11 bases from J, with 14 bases in between. The CDR3 sequence: CASSPDSNKQFF. CDR3 sequence (DNA): TGTGCCAGCAGCCCCGACTCTAATAAGCAGTTCTTC.

This clone was seen just once. The chain combines TRBV28 with TRBJ1-1; D not certain. The germline V and J ends were trimmed by 6 bases and 5 bases, with 16 bases remaining between them. Germline V gene lookup returns CDR1 MDHEN and CDR2 SYDVKM. The length of the CDR3 is 14 residues. In DNA form, the CDR3 reads TGTGCCAGCAGCCCTGATCCTCGGAGAACTGAAGCTTTCTTT. Its translation is CASSPDPRRTEAFF. Based on the CDR3 plus reference TRBV28 and TRBJ1-1, the full variable domain is DVKVTQSSRYLVKRTGEKVFLECVQDMDHENMFWYRQDPGLGLRLIYFSYDVKMKEKGDIPEGYSVSREKKERFSLILESASTNQTSMYLCASSPDPRRTEAFFGQGTRLTVV.

In its sample, this clone was seen once. The chain carries TRBV11-2 and TRBJ2-3, with D uncertain. This CDR3 spans 14 amino acids. Germline-derived CDR1 and CDR2 are SGHAT and FQNNGV. Trimming stripped 1 base from V and 5 bases from J, with 10 bases between. CDR3 DNA sequence: TGTGCCAGCAGCTTAGTTAAGGATATAGATACGCAGTATTTT. The encoded protein is CASSLVKDIDTQYF.

The rearrangement uses TRBV7-9 and TRBJ2-7; the match to TRBD2 covers 14 bases. V dropped 5 bases and J dropped 2; count of bases not matched to a gene: 8. The CDR3 covers 17 residues. CDR1 is SEHNR and CDR2 is FQNEAQ in the germline V gene (reference sequence). CDR3 in DNA: TGTGCCAGCAGCCCAGGACTAGCGGGAGGCATAACCTACGAGCAGTACTTC. This translates into CASSPGLAGGITYEQYF.

A few counts support this clone. The CDR3 reads CASSSGSWNTQYF. In DNA form, the CDR3 reads TGTGCCAGCAGCTCTGGTTCCTGGAATACGCAGTATTTT. J is TRBJ2-3 and V is TRBV7-3; D uncertain. Germline V CDR1 and CDR2: SGHTA, FQGTGA. The CDR3 extends over 13 amino acids. V lost 4 bases to trimming and J lost 7 bases, with 12 bases between them.